The 17 T cell receptor beta chains presented below share a single source sample, sequenced in a study of T cells in Graves' hyperthyroidism and ophthalmopathy. RNA transcripts were the template for amplifying TCR beta CDR3 regions. The HTBI primer set served for first-round RT-PCR of the TCR CDR3. TCRdb reprocessed the multiplex PCR reads via MiXCR and lists one record per CDR3 protein. Of over 650,000 distinct CDR3 sequences in the sample, 45% were seen once. The sample was peripheral blood or thyroid tissue (not recorded which). These receptors all stem from an adult man with Graves' disease, either hyperthyroidism or ophthalmopathy (not recorded which).

This clonotype was recorded at least ten times. The V call is TRBV13, the J call TRBJ2-7; TRBD1 might be the D (6 bases). The V gene's germline CDR1 is PRHDT and CDR2 FYEKMQ (reference sequence). Trimming shortened V by 3 bases and J by 6 bases, and 9 bases separated the two germline ends. This CDR3 comprises 12 residues. The CDR3, as DNA: TGTGCCAGCAGCTTCACAGGGAGCGAGCAGTACTTC. This sequence encodes CASSFTGSEQYF. Drawing the rest from reference TRBV13 and TRBJ2-7, the complete variable domain is AAGVIQSPRHLIKEKRETATLKCYPIPRHDTVYWYQQGPGQDPQFLISFYEKMQSDKGSIPDRFSAQQFSDYHSELNMSSLELGDSALYFCASSFTGSEQYFGPGTRLTVT.

The rearrangement uses TRBV2 and TRBJ2-7; the match to TRBD2 covers 9 bases. This CDR3 comprises 15 residues. CDR1 SNHLY and CDR2 FYNNEI come from the germline V gene. V shed 2 bases, J shed 0 bases, and the junction held 2 bases outside the gene matches. CDR3 in amino acids: CASSESSGGSYEQYF. The CDR3 DNA follows: TGTGCCAGCAGTGAAAGTAGCGGGGGCTCCTACGAGCAGTACTTC.

Ten or more counts support this clonotype. DNA of the CDR3: TGTGCCATCAGTGAAACGGACCCCTACGAGCAGTACTTC. Its translation: CAISETDPYEQYF. The chain carries TRBV10-3 and TRBJ2-7; D gene uncertain. Trimming shortened V by 3 bases and J by 2 bases, and 8 bases separated the two germline ends. Germline-derived CDR1 and CDR2 are ENHRY and SYGVKD. This CDR3 spans 13 amino acids.

This clonotype appeared a few times. The V call is TRBV20-1, the J call TRBJ1-5; 7 nucleotides match TRBD1. The CDR3 extends over 13 amino acids. Germline CDR1 and CDR2: DFQATT and SNEGSKA (reference sequence). The V and J ends lost 3 bases and 2 bases, in that order; junction bases with no gene match: 1. In DNA, the CDR3 is TGCAGTGCTAGCGGACAGGGCAATCAGCCCCAGCATTTT. It encodes CSASGQGNQPQHF.

This clonotype has ten or more counts. The chain carries TRBV20-1 and TRBJ2-5, with 10 bases fitting TRBD2. The CDR3 consists of 16 residues. V lost 0 bases, J lost 4 bases, and 8 bases stayed unmatched. The germline V gene has CDR1 DFQATT and CDR2 SNEGSKA (reference sequence). The CDR3 region has the DNA TGCAGTGCTAGAGAGGATGTAGCGGGGGGCGTAGAGACCCAGTACTTC. This codes for CSAREDVAGGVETQYF.

This clonotype occurred a few times. The CDR3 DNA sequence: TGTGCCAGCAGTTTATCTGGACAGGGGCGGGGTGGCTACACCTTC. Its protein is CASSLSGQGRGGYTF. The V gene is TRBV2, the J gene TRBJ1-2; 9 bases map to TRBD1. The CDR3 contains 15 residues. The trim removed 5 bases at V and 7 bases at J, leaving 11 bases unmatched. Germline CDR1 reads SNHLY; CDR2 reads FYNNEI.

This clonotype has more than one count but fewer than ten. The V and J genes are TRBV24-1 and TRBJ2-7; 8 bases map to TRBD2. CDR3 size: 18 residues. After removal of 6 bases from V and 4 bases from J, the junction contained 19 bases not matched to a gene. Germline loops: CDR1 KGHDR, CDR2 SFDVKD. CDR3 loop: CATSKGTGQAGERYEQYF. CDR3 sequence (DNA): TGTGCCACCAGTAAAGGGACGGGCCAAGCGGGAGAGAGATACGAGCAGTACTTC.

This clonotype was picked up a small number of times. V usage is TRBV5-1 and J usage is TRBJ2-5; TRBD2 agrees at 9 bases. This CDR3 has 15 amino acids. CDR1 is SGHRS and CDR2 is YFSETQ in the germline V gene. V was clipped by 4 bases and J by 2 bases; unmatched bases: 6. The CDR3 DNA sequence: TGCGCCAGCAGCGCGGGAGGGCCAGGGCAAGAGACCCAGTACTTC. Translation gives CASSAGGPGQETQYF.

This clonotype was picked up a small number of times. V gene TRBV19 combines with J gene TRBJ2-5; 12 bases match TRBD2. There are 16 residues in the CDR3. Per germline, CDR1 LNHDA and CDR2 SQIVND (reference sequence). V dropped 9 bases and J dropped 2; count of bases not matched to a gene: 10. CDR3 region: CASSQPTSGGQETQYF. For the CDR3, the DNA is TGTGCCAGCAGCCAACCGACTAGCGGGGGACAAGAGACCCAGTACTTC.

About this clonotype: Sequence at one end of the junction differs from germline and may be a read error. CDR3 bases: TGCGCCAGCAGCCCCAGGGACAGGATGAACACTGAAGCTTTCTTT. This gives the protein CASSPRDRMNTEAFF. The gene calls are TRBV7-9 and TRBJ1-1; 8 bases agree with TRBD1. The CDR3 covers 15 residues. Germline-derived CDR1 and CDR2 are SEHNR and FQNEAQ (reference sequence).

Points on this clonotype: The junction and the germline gene differ at one end; a read error may be behind it. This chain's CDR3 is CASRETGENTEAFF. Written as DNA, the CDR3 is TGCGCCAGCAGGGAAACAGGGGAGAACACTGAAGCTTTCTTT. The chain links TRBV7-9 to TRBJ1-1, with 7 positions matching TRBD1. This CDR3 has 14 residues. Germline V gene data show CDR1 as SEHNR and CDR2 as FQNEAQ (reference sequence).

This clonotype came up many times. The V call is TRBV20-1, the J call TRBJ1-1; D not resolved. Per germline, CDR1 DFQATT and CDR2 SNEGSKA (reference sequence). Between the trimmed V and J ends, which lost 6 bases and 1 base, there was a span of 6 bases. The CDR3 runs to 11 residues. CDR3 loop: CSATENTEAFF. The CDR3 nucleotides read TGCAGTGCAACGGAGAACACTGAAGCTTTCTTT.

This clonotype was counted between two and nine times. CDR3 sequence (DNA): TGTGCCAGCACCTTGACAGCGAACACTGAAGCTTTCTTT. The encoded protein is CASTLTANTEAFF. This sequence joins TRBV12-3 or TRBV12-4 and TRBJ1-1, with a weak D call TRBD1 (5 bases). Trimming shortened V by 7 bases and J by 1 base, and 10 bases separated the two germline ends. The CDR3 contains 13 residues.

This clonotype was seen a handful of times. The rearrangement joins TRBV12-3 or TRBV12-4 to TRBJ1-5, with TRBD1 as a possible D gene (5 bases). This CDR3 has 14 residues. V lost 7 bases to trimming and J lost 3 bases, with 13 bases between them. The CDR3 spells CASTGDGYNQPQHF. DNA for the CDR3: TGTGCCAGCACCGGGGACGGTTACAATCAGCCCCAGCATTTT.

The V and J genes are TRBV10-1 and TRBJ1-6, with D hard to call. CDR1 and CDR2 from the germline V gene are WNHNN and SYGVQD (reference sequence). The CDR3 contains 12 residues. V was shortened by 4 bases and J by 16 bases, with 14 bases between the two germline ends. The CDR3 sequence is CASSVAAVELHF. The DNA for the CDR3 is TGCGCCAGCAGTGTGGCGGCAGTTGAGCTCCACTTT.

The CDR3 DNA sequence: TGTGCCAGCAGCCCCCGGGGGGGACTAGGGGGCTACGAGCAGTACTTC. It is translated as CASSPRGGLGGYEQYF. The chain links TRBV7-2 to TRBJ2-7, with TRBD2 identical over 8 bases. In germline, CDR1 is SGHTA, CDR2 FQGNSA. Trimming cost V 5 bases and J 3 bases; bases outside gene matches: 12. The CDR3 length is 16 residues.

The V gene is TRBV28, the J gene TRBJ1-2; D possibly corresponds to TRBD1 (6 bases). Trimming removed 10 bases at V and 0 bases at J, with 12 bases between. The CDR3 sequence is 13 residues long. The germline V gene encodes CDR1 MDHEN and CDR2 SYDVKM. The CDR3 DNA reads TGTGCCATAGAGGGGGGGGCTAACTATGGCTACACCTTC. This codes for CAIEGGANYGYTF.